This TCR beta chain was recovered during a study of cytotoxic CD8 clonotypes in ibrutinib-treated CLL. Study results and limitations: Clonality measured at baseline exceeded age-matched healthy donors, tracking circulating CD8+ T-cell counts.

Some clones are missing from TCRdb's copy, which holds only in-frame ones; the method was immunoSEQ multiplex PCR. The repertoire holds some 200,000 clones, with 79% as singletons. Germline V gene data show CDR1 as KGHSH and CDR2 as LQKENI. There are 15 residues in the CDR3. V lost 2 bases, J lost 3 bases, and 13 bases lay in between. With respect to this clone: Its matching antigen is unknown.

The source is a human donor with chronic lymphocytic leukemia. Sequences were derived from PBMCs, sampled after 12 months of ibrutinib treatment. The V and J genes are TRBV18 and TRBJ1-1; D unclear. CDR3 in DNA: TGTGCCAGCTCACCAGGGCGAGAATTGCACACTGAAGCTTTCTTT. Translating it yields CASSPGRELHTEAFF.